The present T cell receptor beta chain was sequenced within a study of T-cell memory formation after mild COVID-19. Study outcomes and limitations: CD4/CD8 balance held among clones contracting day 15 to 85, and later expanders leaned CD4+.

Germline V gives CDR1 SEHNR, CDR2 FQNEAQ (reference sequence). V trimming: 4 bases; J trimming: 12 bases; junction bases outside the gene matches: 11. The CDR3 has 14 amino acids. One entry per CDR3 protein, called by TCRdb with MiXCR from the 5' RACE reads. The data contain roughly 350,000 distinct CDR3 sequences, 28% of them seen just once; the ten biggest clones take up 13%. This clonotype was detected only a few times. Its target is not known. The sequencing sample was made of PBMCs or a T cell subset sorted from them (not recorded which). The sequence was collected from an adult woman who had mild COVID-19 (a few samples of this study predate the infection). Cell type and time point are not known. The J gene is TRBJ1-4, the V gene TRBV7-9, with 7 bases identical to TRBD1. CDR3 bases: TGTGCCAGCAGCTACACAACAGGGGATGGTCAACTGTTTTTT. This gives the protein CASSYTTGDGQLFF.